The next 27 T cell receptor beta chains were all read from a single sample in a study of radiation and T cells in renal cell carcinoma. TCRdb keeps only in-frame clones here, not all; method: immunoSEQ multiplex PCR. The table includes about 10,000 clones, roughly 58% detected once. Treatment specified: treatment-naive control, cytoreductive nephrectomy. This sample comprised tumor tissue, obtained from a patient whose treatment was nephrectomy without radiotherapy. The receptors come from a man between 35 and 55 years old with renal cell carcinoma.

V is TRBV7-8 and J is TRBJ1-1; D not resolved. CDR3 length: 12 residues. The germline CDR1 and CDR2 sequences are SGHVS and FQNEAQ. V was clipped by 3 bases and J by 3 bases, with 5 bases between them. CDR3 loop: CASSFMDTEAFF. The CDR3 DNA reads as TGTGCCAGCAGCTTTATGGACACTGAAGCTTTCTTT.

The chain carries TRBV7-2 and TRBJ2-5, with 11 positions matching TRBD1. The CDR3 extends over 15 amino acids. The V and J ends lost 5 bases and 5 bases, in that order; junction bases with no gene match: 7. Germline CDR1 SGHTA, CDR2 FQGNSA. The CDR3 DNA reads as TGTGCCAGCAGCCCCGGACAGGGGGCCCCTGAGACCCAGTACTTC. Encoded protein: CASSPGQGAPETQYF.

This chain uses TRBV29-1 with TRBJ2-5; weak D call: TRBD1 (6 bases). The V end was cut by 2 bases, the J end by 9 bases, with 16 bases between. The CDR3 spans 13 residues. Germline V lookup: CDR1 SQVTM, CDR2 ANQGSEA. In nucleotides, the CDR3 is TGCAGCGTTGAATTGGGCAGGGCAGGGGCCCAGTACTTC. It specifies CSVELGRAGAQYF.

The V gene is TRBV30, the J gene TRBJ2-3; 7 nucleotides agree with TRBD2. CDR3 size: 13 residues. With 6 bases clipped from V and 3 bases from J, the junction kept 6 bases outside the gene matches. CDR1 is GTSNPN, CDR2 SVGIG, per germline (reference sequence). CDR3 residues: CACPWEGTDTQYF. In DNA form, the CDR3 reads TGTGCCTGTCCCTGGGAGGGTACAGATACGCAGTATTTT. The complete variable domain, with remaining parts taken from reference TRBV30 and TRBJ2-3, reads SQTIHQWPATLVQPVGSPLSLECTVEGTSNPNLYWYRQAAGRGLQLLFYSVGIGQISSEVPQNLSASRPQDRQFILSSKKLLLSDSGFYLCACPWEGTDTQYFGPGTRLTVL.

This clone was seen more than once but under ten times. The V and J genes are TRBV27 and TRBJ1-1; maybe TRBD1 (6 bases). Per the germline V gene, CDR1 is MNHEY and CDR2 is SMNVEV (reference sequence). The ends were cut back, 5 bases at V and 1 base at J, with 14 bases in the middle. The CDR3 length is 15 residues. DNA for the CDR3: TGTGCCAGCAGTCCCCCGGGGGCCCAGAACACTGAAGCTTTCTTT. Encoded protein: CASSPPGAQNTEAFF.

The DNA of the CDR3 is TGTGCCAGTAGTATTGTCGGGGGTCGGAATCCGGGAACTGAAGCTTTCTTT. It yields the protein CASSIVGGRNPGTEAFF. This chain uses TRBV19 with TRBJ1-1; perhaps TRBD1 as D (5 bases). This CDR3 region has 17 residues. The V gene lost 3 bases and the J gene lost 5 bases, with 22 bases spanning the gap. From germline, CDR1 is LNHDA and CDR2 SQIVND (reference sequence).

This chain connects TRBV2 to TRBJ2-6, with D unresolved. This CDR3 spans 15 amino acids. V was clipped by 5 bases and J by 2 bases, with 10 bases between them. Germline values: CDR1 SNHLY, CDR2 FYNNEI. CDR3 residues: CASSWGMPGANVLTF. The CDR3 DNA follows: TGTGCCAGCAGTTGGGGTATGCCTGGGGCCAACGTCCTGACTTTC.

This chain connects TRBV9 to TRBJ2-5, with 7 bases fitting TRBD2. The CDR3 is made up of 15 amino acids. From germline, CDR1 is SGDLS and CDR2 YYNGEE. J was trimmed by 9 bases and V by 0 bases; bases with no gene match: 11. The CDR3 reads CASSVGIGLVEAQYF. The CDR3 DNA reads TGTGCCAGCAGCGTAGGGATAGGACTAGTTGAGGCCCAGTACTTC.

The chain recombines TRBV9 with TRBJ2-3; either TRBD1 or TRBD2 may fit D (5 bases each). Germline lookup yields CDR1 SGDLS and CDR2 YYNGEE. Trimming cost V 3 bases and J 0 bases, with 11 bases left between them. The CDR3 is made up of 15 amino acids. The CDR3 bases are TGTGCCAGCAGCGCAGGGACCGGGAGCACAGATACGCAGTATTTT. Translated: CASSAGTGSTDTQYF.

The chain couples TRBV7-9 to TRBJ1-4; D gene unclear. Trimming stripped 4 bases from V and 4 bases from J, with 13 bases between. From germline, CDR1 is SEHNR and CDR2 FQNEAQ (reference sequence). CDR3 length: 15 residues. CDR3 region: CASSSGRRDNEKLFF. In DNA form, the CDR3 reads TGTGCCAGCAGCTCCGGACGGAGGGATAATGAAAAACTGTTTTTT. Using reference TRBV7-9 and TRBJ1-4 for the parts outside the CDR3, the full variable domain is DTGVSQNPRHKITKRGQNVTFRCDPISEHNRLYWYRQTLGQGPEFLTYFQNEAQLEKSRLLSDRFSAERPKGSFSTLEIQRTEQGDSAMYLCASSSGRRDNEKLFFGSGTQLSVL.

The CDR3 DNA reads TGTGCCAGCAGCCCTAGCCCCTACCGGGCCCCGGCCGATGGCTACACCTTC. Translating gives CASSPSPYRAPADGYTF. V and J are TRBV14 and TRBJ1-2; D is undetermined. From germline, CDR1 is SGHDN and CDR2 FVKESK. V was trimmed by 4 bases and J by 6 bases, leaving 24 bases between them. The CDR3 covers 17 residues.

This clone was seen only a few times. The chain has TRBV2 and TRBJ1-1; 8 bases are shared with TRBD1. Losses at the gene ends were 3 bases for V and 1 base for J; bases not matched to a gene: 4. This CDR3 is 15 amino acids long. Germline V gene sequence: CDR1 SNHLY, CDR2 FYNNEI. Written as DNA, the CDR3 is TGTGCCAGCAGTGAGGACAGGGCCACGAACACTGAAGCTTTCTTT. Its protein product is CASSEDRATNTEAFF.

This clone was seen a handful of times. The gene calls are TRBV10-1 and TRBJ2-1; TRBD1 agrees at 8 bases. Trimming removed 2 bases from V and 3 bases from J; junction bases left unmatched: 12. The V gene's germline CDR1 is WNHNN and CDR2 SYGVQD (reference sequence). The CDR3 spans 18 residues. DNA for the CDR3: TGCGCCAGCAGTGAGCCCTGCGCGACAGGGGTTAACTACAATGAGCAGTTCTTC. Its translation is CASSEPCATGVNYNEQFF.

As to this clone: Other DNA sequences in the sample encode the same CDR3. The CDR3, as DNA: TGTGCCAGCAGCTTAGTGGAGCACAGTGAGCAGTTCTTC. This encodes CASSLVEHSEQFF. The chain has TRBV7-2 and TRBJ2-1; the D is unclear. Trimming took off 1 base at V and 9 bases at J, with 10 bases between the two ends. This CDR3 has 13 residues. The germline CDR1 and CDR2 sequences are SGHTA and FQGNSA.

This clone was found once. The rearrangement joins TRBV6-5 to TRBJ1-3; possible D gene TRBD1, 5 bases. From germline, CDR1 is MNHEY and CDR2 SVGAGI. This CDR3 has 14 amino acids. Between the trimmed V and J ends, which lost 2 bases and 0 bases, there was a span of 5 bases. CDR3 DNA: TGTGCCAGCAGTTACACAGGCTCTGGAAACACCATATATTTT. Encoded protein: CASSYTGSGNTIYF.

The chain has TRBV6-1 and TRBJ1-5, with D hard to call. Trimming pared 3 bases from V and 3 bases from J, leaving 6 bases between. Germline V gene data show CDR1 as MNHNS and CDR2 as SASEGT. CDR3 length: 13 residues. The CDR3 loop reads CASSDSPNQPQHF. The CDR3 DNA is TGTGCCAGCAGTGACAGTCCCAATCAGCCCCAGCATTTT.

The chain joins TRBV5-4 to TRBJ1-5; D is unresolved. This CDR3 region has 12 residues. The ends were cut back, 7 bases at V and 4 bases at J, with 9 bases in the middle. The V gene's germline CDR1 is SGHNT and CDR2 YYREEE (reference sequence). In DNA, the CDR3 is TGTGCCAGCTCACTGGGGAATCAGCCCCAGCATTTT. Its protein is CASSLGNQPQHF.

The chain employs TRBV19 and TRBJ2-3, with TRBD2 matching over 7 bases. The CDR3 is made up of 14 amino acids. CDR1 and CDR2 (germline): LNHDA, SQIVND (reference sequence). After removal of 10 bases from V and 1 base from J, the junction contained 8 bases not matched to a gene. The CDR3 protein is CATRGLAGTDTQYF. Written as DNA, the CDR3 is TGTGCCACCAGAGGGCTAGCGGGCACAGATACGCAGTATTTT.

The rearrangement links TRBV10-3 to TRBJ2-3; 7 bases are shared with TRBD2. The CDR3 totals 15 residues. The ends lost 4 bases at V and 3 bases at J; junction bases unmatched: 7. The V gene's germline CDR1 is ENHRY and CDR2 SYGVKD. In DNA, the CDR3 is TGTGCCATCAGTGGAGTAGCGGGTGGGACAGATACGCAGTATTTT. This sequence encodes CAISGVAGGTDTQYF.

The chain combines TRBV5-1 with TRBJ1-3; D is perhaps TRBD1 (5 bases). This CDR3 has 19 residues. In germline, CDR1 is SGHRS, CDR2 YFSETQ. V was pared by 1 base and J by 0 bases, with 20 bases between. CDR3 sequence: CASSLRARTSLSSGNTIYF. The CDR3 bases are TGCGCCAGCAGCTTGAGGGCACGGACAAGCCTGAGCTCTGGAAACACCATATATTTT.

The chain has TRBV9 and TRBJ2-5; tentatively, D is TRBD2 (6 bases). V was trimmed by 3 bases and J by 1 base, leaving 13 bases between them. This CDR3 region has 15 residues. Germline values: CDR1 SGDLS, CDR2 YYNGEE. In DNA form, the CDR3 reads TGTGCCAGCAGCGCGGGGAGGAGGAGCCAAGAGACCCAGTACTTC. Residues: CASSAGRRSQETQYF.

This clone occurred a few times. The V and J genes are TRBV5-1 and TRBJ2-1; 9 nucleotides align to TRBD1. CDR1 is SGHRS, CDR2 YFSETQ, per germline. The CDR3 runs 14 residues. Losses at the gene ends were 7 bases for V and 7 bases for J; bases not matched to a gene: 9. In nucleotides, the CDR3 is TGCGCCAGCTTCGTACAGGGGGCACGAAATGAGCAGTTCTTC. This sequence encodes CASFVQGARNEQFF.

The chain couples TRBV27 to TRBJ2-6; D might be TRBD2 (5 bases). The CDR3 covers 15 residues. Trimming removed 4 bases from V and 4 bases from J, with 11 bases in between. Germline V gene data show CDR1 as MNHEY and CDR2 as SMNVEV (reference sequence). Here the CDR3 reads CASSSRGLGANVLTF. The DNA for the CDR3 is TGTGCCAGCAGTTCTCGCGGGCTGGGGGCCAACGTCCTGACTTTC.

The genes are TRBV7-5 and TRBJ2-1; the table assigns TRBD1, which was not confirmed against the DNA. TRBV7-5 is a known pseudogene. This CDR3 has 17 residues. The DNA of the CDR3 is TGTGCCAGAAGCTTAGATACCGGGACATACCATCCCAATGAGCAGTTCTTC. Its protein is CARSLDTGTYHPNEQFF.

The chain carries TRBV18 and TRBJ1-1; 9 nucleotides line up with TRBD1. Germline lookup yields CDR1 KGHSH and CDR2 LQKENI. The junction had 6 bases not matched to a gene; V was cut back by 5 bases and J by 2 bases. The CDR3 spans 15 residues. CDR3 bases: TGTGCCAGCTCATACGACAGGGGGAGTAACACTGAAGCTTTCTTT. Translation: CASSYDRGSNTEAFF. The entire variable domain, with the rest obtained from reference TRBV18 and TRBJ1-1, is as follows: NAGVMQNPRHLVRRRGQEARLRCSPMKGHSHVYWYRQLPEEGLKFMVYLQKENIIDESGMPKERFSAEFPKEGPSILRIQQVVRGDSAAYFCASSYDRGSNTEAFFGQGTRLTVV.

The chain couples TRBV25-1 to TRBJ1-2; D gene unclear. The V and J ends lost 1 base and 8 bases respectively, with 8 bases between them. The CDR3 spans 12 residues. From germline, CDR1 is MGHDK and CDR2 SYGVNS. The CDR3 coding sequence is TGTGCCAGCAGTGAATCGTGGGTCGGCTACACCTTC. Its translation is CASSESWVGYTF.

The J gene is TRBJ2-3, the V gene TRBV7-6; a weak D match, TRBD1 (6 bases). Germline V gives CDR1 SGHVS, CDR2 FNYEAQ. The CDR3 has 15 amino acids. Trimming stripped 5 bases from V and 5 bases from J, with 17 bases between. CDR3 DNA sequence: TGTGCCAGCAGCCGGACAGACCTTCCACAAGATACGCAGTATTTT. Protein product: CASSRTDLPQDTQYF.